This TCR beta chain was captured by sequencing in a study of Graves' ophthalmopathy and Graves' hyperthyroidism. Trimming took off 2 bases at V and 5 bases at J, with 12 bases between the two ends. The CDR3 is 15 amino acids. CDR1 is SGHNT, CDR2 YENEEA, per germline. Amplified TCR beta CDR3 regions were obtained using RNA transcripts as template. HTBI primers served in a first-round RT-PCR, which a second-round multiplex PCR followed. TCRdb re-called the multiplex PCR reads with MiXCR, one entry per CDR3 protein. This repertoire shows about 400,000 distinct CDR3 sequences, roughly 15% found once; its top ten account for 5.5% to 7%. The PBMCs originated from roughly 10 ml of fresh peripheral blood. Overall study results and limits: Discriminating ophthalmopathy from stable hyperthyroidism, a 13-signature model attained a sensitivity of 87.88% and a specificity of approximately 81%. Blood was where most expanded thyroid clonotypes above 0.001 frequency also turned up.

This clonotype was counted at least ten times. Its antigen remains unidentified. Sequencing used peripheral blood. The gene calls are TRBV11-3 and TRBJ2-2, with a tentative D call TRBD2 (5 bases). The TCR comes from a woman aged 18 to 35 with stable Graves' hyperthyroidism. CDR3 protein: CASSLRGWETGELFF. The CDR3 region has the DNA TGTGCCAGCAGCTTACGGGGATGGGAAACCGGGGAGCTGTTTTTT.